Reported below is one TCR beta chain. What it binds is not known. This entry is derived from a study of vaccination and CD4 T cells after COVID-19. As for the study in general: SARS-CoV-2 PCR on nasal swabs had been positive for the convalescent patients; roughly 10 were mild and one was severe.

CDR3 length equals 16 residues. V shed 4 bases, J shed 7 bases, and the junction held 9 bases outside the gene matches. CDR1 and CDR2 from the germline V gene are SGDLS and YYNGEE. This sample's treatment: approximately nine-day PBMC culture with coronavirus spike peptide pools or control peptides (ViraFEST assay). PBMCs were cultured at around 2 million per well with roughly 9.9 IU/ml IL-2 and 9.5 to 10 ug/ml peptide pools. The Oncomine TCR Beta short-read assay was applied to DNA of cultured CD4+ T cells. A single record per CDR3 protein comes from TCRdb applying MiXCR to the PCR reads. The profile shows fewer than 25,000 distinct CDR3 sequences, about 45% of them singletons.

The gene calls are TRBV9 and TRBJ1-6; 9 bases are a match to TRBD1. The clonotype originates from a human donor who had recovered from COVID-19. What was sequenced was CD4+ T cells from blood, cultured in vitro. The CDR3 spells CASSLPDRGGNSPLHF. The CDR3 DNA reads TGTGCCAGCAGCCTCCCGGACAGGGGTGGGAATTCACCCCTCCACTTT. Full variable domain (missing parts from reference TRBV9 and TRBJ1-6): DSGVTQTPKHLITATGQRVTLRCSPRSGDLSVYWYQQSLDQGLQFLIQYYNGEERAKGNILERFSAQQFPDLHSELNLSSLELGDSALYFCASSLPDRGGNSPLHFGNGTRLTVT.